This TCR beta chain was captured in a study of T cell responses to AZD1222 COVID-19 vaccine. Study-level points and caveats: Repertoire sampling happened only post peak T cell response. Females made up more of the donors, who were largely white British, and clonal diversity may have come out too low. Unmutated variant regions are reportedly targeted by nearly half of spike-specific TCRs. The span of vaccine-associated CD4 TCRs extended across spike, with dominance at 160-218 and 743-854.

Sequencing used immunoSEQ multiplex PCR; TCRdb keeps in-frame clones, though not all of them. The sample holds some 140,000 clones, around 93% seen once. Of note for this clone: Its antigen is currently unknown.

V dropped 3 bases and J dropped 0 bases, with 6 bases sitting between them. There are 14 residues in the CDR3. Germline V gives CDR1 LNHDA, CDR2 SQIVND (reference sequence). The V call is TRBV19, the J call TRBJ1-5; unclear D gene. Sequences were derived from peripheral blood, sampled 28 days after the second AZD1222 dose. The receptor was derived from an adult who received the AZD1222 COVID-19 vaccine. The CDR3 region is CASSIYDSNQPQHF. CDR3 sequence (DNA): TGTGCCAGTAGTATCTATGATAGCAATCAGCCCCAGCATTTT.